This record concerns one TCR beta chain sequence. Its antigen is unknown. This sample stems from a study of cytomegalovirus exposure and HLA in healthy donors. General study results and limits: It was shown in a later analysis that HLA-associated TCR beta chains were more clonally expanded than other, equally common chains. In a later analysis, at a false discovery rate of 0.05, about 16,000 TCR beta sequences matched HLA alleles. In a later analysis, V- and J-gene trimming of beta chains associated with a DCLRE1C missense variant, replicated independently.

60 Vbeta and 13 Jbeta primers were used in PCR. Using immunoSEQ multiplex PCR, the repertoire was profiled, and TCRdb retains in-frame clones only, with some absent. The sample yields about 110,000 clones, around 80% seen once. Sequenced sample: PBMCs. The TCR was taken from a woman younger than 35 in good health and CMV-seropositive.

DNA of the CDR3: TGTGCCAGCTCCCAGAGGGAGGGGGGAGACCTACGGAATGAGCAGTTCTTC. It specifies CASSQREGGDLRNEQFF. The chain carries TRBV18 and TRBJ2-1; TRBD2 is a possible D gene (7 bases). The CDR3 is 17 amino acids. The V and J ends lost 6 bases and 7 bases respectively, with 25 bases between them. Per germline, CDR1 KGHSH and CDR2 LQKENI.